The present T cell receptor beta chain was sequenced within a study of T-cell memory formation after mild COVID-19. Overall study: The TCR clusters were mostly specific to one donor.

CDR1 and CDR2 from the germline V gene are LGHNA and YNFKEQ. The CDR3 has 14 residues. J was trimmed by 2 bases and V by 5 bases; bases with no gene match: 6. In this sample, this clonotype turned up a few times. The antigen remains unidentified. 5'RACE, which relied on constant-segment primers, yielded TCR alpha and TCR beta cDNA libraries carrying sample barcodes and UMIs. MiXCR, run by TCRdb on the 5' RACE reads, gives a single entry per CDR3 protein. The sample records about 470,000 distinct CDR3 sequences, around a sixth being singletons. Study-wide findings and caveats: Clones contracting over day 15 to 85 were CD4/CD8 balanced, with later expanders leaning CD4+.

The specimen was PBMCs or a T cell subset sorted from them (not recorded which). V and J are TRBV4-2 and TRBJ2-7; 7 bases match TRBD1. This clonotype was sampled from an adult woman who had mild COVID-19 (a few samples of this study predate the infection). Cell type and time point are not known. CDR3 bases: TGTGCCAGCAGCGATTTCGACAGGGCCTACGAGCAGTACTTC. Its protein is CASSDFDRAYEQYF.